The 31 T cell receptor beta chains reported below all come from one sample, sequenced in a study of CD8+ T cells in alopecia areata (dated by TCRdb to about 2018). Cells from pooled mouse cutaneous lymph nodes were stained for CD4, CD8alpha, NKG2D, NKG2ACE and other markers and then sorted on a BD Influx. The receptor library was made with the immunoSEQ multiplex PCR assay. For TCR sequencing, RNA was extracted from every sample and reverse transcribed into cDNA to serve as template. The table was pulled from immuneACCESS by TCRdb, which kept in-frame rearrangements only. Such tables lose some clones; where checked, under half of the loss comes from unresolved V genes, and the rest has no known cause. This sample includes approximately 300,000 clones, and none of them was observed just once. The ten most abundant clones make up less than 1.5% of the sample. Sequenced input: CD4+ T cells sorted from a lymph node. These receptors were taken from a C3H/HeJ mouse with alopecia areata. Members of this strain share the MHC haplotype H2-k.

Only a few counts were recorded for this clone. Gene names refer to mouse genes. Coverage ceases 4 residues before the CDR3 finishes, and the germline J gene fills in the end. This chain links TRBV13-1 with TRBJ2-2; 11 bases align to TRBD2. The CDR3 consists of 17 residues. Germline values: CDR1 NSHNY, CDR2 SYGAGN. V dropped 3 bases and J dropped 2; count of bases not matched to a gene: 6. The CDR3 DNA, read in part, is TGTGCCAGCAGTGCTCCTACTGGGGGGGCGAACACCGGG. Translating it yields CASSAPTGGANTG. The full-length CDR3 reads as CASSAPTGGANTGQLYF.

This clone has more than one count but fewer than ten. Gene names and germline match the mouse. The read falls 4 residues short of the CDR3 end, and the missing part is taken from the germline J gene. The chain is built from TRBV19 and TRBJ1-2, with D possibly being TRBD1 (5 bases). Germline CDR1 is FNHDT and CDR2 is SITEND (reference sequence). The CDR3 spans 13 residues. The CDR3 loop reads CASSTGSGSDYTF. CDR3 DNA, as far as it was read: TGTGCCAGCAGTACAGGGTCCGGGTCC.

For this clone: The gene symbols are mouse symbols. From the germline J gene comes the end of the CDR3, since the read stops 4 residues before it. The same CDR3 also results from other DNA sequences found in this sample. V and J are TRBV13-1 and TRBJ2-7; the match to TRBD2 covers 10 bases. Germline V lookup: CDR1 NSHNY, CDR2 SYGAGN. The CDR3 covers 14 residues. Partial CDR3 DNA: TGTGCCAGCAGTGACCGGACTGGGGGTTAT. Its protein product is CASSDRTGGY. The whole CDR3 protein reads CASSDRTGGYEQYF.

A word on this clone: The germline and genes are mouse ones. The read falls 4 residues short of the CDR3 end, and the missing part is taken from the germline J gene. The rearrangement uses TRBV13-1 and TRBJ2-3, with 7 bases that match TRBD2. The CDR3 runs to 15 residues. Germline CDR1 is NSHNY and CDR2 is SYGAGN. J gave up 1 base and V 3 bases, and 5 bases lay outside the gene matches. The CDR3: CASSGGLVGAETLYF. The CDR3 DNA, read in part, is TGTGCCAGCAGTGGAGGACTGGTGGGTGCAGAA.

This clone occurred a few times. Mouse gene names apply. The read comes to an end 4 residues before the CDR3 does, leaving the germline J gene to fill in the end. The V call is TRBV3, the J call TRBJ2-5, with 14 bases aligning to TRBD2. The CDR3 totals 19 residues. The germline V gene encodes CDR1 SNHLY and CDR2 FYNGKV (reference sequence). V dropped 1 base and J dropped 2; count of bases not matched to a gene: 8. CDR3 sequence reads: CASSLGGLGGREGQDTQYF. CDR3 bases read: TGTGCCAGCAGCTTAGGGGGACTGGGGGGGCGTGAGGGCCAAGAC.

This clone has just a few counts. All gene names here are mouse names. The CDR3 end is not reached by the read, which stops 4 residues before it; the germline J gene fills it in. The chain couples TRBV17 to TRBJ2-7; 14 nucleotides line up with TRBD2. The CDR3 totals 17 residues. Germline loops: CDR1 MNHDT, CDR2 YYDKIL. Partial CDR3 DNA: TGTGCTAGCAGTAGAGCCGGGACTGGGGGGGCCCGGTAT. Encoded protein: CASSRAGTGGARY. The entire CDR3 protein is CASSRAGTGGARYEQYF.

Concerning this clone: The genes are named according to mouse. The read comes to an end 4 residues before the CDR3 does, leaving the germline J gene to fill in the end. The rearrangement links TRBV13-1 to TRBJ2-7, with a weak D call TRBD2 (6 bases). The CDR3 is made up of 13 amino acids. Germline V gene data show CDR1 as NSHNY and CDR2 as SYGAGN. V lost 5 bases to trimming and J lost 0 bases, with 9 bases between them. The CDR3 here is CASRWGSSYEQYF. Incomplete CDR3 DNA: TGTGCCAGCAGGTGGGGGAGCTCCTAT.

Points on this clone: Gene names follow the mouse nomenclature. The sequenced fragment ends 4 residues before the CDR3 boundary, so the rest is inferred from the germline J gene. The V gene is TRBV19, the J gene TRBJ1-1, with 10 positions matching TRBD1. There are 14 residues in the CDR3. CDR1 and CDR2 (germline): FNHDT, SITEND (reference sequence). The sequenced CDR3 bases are TGTGCCAGCAGTCCCCGGACAGGGGGAACA. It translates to CASSPRTGGT. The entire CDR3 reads CASSPRTGGTEVFF.

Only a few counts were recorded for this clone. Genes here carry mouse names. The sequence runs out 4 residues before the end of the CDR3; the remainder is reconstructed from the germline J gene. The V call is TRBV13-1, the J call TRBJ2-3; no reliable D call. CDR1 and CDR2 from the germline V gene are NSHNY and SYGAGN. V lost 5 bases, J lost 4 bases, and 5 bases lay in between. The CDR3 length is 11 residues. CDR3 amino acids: CASRTSETLYF. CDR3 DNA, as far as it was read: TGTGCCAGCAGAACATCAGAA.

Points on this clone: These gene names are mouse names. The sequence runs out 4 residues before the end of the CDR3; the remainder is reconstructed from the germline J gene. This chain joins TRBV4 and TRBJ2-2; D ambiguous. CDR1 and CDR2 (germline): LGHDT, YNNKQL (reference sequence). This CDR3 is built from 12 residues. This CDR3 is CASSQRVGQLYF. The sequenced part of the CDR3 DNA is TGTGCCAGCAGCCAGAGGGTCGGG.

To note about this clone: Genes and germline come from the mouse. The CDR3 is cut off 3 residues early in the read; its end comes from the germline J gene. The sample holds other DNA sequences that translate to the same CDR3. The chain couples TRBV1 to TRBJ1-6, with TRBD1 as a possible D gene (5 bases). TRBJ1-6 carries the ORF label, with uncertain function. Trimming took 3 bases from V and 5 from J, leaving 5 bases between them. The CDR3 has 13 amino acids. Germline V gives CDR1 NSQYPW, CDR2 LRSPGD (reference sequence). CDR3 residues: CTCSARDNSPLYF. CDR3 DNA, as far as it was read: TGCACCTGCAGTGCCAGGGATAATTCGCCC.

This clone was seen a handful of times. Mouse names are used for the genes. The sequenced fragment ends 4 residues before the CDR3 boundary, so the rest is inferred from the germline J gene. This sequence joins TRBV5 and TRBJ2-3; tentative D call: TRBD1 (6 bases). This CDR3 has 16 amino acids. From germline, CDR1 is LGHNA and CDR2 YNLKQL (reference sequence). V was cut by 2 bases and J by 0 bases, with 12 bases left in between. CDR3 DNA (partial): TGTGCCAGCAGCCAAAAAGGGACAACTAGTGCAGAA. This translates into CASSQKGTTSAE. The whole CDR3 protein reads CASSQKGTTSAETLYF.

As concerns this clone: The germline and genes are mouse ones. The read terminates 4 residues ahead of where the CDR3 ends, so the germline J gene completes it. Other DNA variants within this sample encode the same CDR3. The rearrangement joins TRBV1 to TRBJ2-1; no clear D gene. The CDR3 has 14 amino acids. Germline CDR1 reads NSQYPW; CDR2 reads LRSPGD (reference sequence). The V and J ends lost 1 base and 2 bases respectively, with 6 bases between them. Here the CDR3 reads CTCSAATYYAEQFF. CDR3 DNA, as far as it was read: TGCACCTGCAGTGCAGCGACATACTATGCT.

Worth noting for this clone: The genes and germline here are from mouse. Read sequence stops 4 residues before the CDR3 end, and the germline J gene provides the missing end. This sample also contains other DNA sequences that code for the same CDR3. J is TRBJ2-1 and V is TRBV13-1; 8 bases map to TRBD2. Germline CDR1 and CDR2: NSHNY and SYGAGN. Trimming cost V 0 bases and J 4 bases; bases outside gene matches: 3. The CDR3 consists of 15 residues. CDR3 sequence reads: CASSDALGVYAEQFF. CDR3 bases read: TGTGCCAGCAGTGATGCACTGGGGGTTTATGCT.

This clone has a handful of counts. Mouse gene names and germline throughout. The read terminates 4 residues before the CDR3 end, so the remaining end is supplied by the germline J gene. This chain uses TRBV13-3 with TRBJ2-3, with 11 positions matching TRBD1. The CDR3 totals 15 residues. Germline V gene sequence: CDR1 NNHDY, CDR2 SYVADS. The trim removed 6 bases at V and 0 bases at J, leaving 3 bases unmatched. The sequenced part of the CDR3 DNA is TGTGCCAGCAAGGACAGGGGGCTGAGTGCAGAA. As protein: CASKDRGLSAE. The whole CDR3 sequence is CASKDRGLSAETLYF.

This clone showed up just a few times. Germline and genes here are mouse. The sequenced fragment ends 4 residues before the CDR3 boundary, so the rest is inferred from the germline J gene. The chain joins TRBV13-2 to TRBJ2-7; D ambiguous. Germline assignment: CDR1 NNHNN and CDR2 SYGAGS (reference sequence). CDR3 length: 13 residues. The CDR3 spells CASGDNFSYEQYF. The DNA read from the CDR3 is TGTGCCAGCGGTGATAACTTTTCTTAT.

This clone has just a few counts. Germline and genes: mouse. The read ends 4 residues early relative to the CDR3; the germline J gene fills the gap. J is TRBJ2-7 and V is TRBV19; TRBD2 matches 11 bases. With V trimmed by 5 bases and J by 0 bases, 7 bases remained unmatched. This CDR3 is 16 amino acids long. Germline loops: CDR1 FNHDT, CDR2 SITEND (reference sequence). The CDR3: CASSHDWGGNSYEQYF. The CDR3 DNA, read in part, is TGTGCCAGCAGCCACGACTGGGGGGGAAACTCCTAT. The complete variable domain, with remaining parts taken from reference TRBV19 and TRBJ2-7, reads GGIITQTPKFLIGQEGQKLTLKCQQNFNHDTMYWYRQDSGKGLRLIYYSITENDLQKGDLSEGYDASREKKSSFSLTVTSAQKNEMAVFLCASSHDWGGNSYEQYFGPGTRLTVL.

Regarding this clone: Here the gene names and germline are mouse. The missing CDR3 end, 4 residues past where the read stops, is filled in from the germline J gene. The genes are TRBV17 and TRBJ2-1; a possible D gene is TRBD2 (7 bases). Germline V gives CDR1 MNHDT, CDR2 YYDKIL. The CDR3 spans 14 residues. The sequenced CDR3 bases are TGTGCTAGCAGTAGAGGGGGGGCGGGAGCT. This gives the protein CASSRGGAGA. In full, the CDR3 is CASSRGGAGAEQFF.

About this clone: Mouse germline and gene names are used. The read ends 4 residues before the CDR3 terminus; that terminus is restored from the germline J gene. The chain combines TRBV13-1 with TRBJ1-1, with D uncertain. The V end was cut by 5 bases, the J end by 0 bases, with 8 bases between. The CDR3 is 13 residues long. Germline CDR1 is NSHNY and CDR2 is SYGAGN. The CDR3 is CASSLQTNTEVFF. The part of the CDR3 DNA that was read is TGTGCCAGCAGCTTACAGACAAACACA.

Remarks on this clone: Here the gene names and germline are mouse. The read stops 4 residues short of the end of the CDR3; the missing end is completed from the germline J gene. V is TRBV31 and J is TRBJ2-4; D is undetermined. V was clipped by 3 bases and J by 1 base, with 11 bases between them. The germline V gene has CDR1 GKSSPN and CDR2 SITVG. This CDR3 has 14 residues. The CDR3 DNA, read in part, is TGTGCCTGGAGCCCCGCGAGGGGTCAAAAC. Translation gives CAWSPARGQN. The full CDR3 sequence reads CAWSPARGQNTLYF.

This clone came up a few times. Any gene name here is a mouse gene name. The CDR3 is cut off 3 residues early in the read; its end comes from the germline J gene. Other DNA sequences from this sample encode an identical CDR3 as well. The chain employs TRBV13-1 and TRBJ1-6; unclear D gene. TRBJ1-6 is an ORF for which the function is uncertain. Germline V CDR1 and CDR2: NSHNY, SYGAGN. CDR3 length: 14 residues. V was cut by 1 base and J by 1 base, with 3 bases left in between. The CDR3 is CASSDPSYNSPLYF. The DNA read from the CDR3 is TGTGCCAGCAGTGATCCATCCTATAATTCGCCC.

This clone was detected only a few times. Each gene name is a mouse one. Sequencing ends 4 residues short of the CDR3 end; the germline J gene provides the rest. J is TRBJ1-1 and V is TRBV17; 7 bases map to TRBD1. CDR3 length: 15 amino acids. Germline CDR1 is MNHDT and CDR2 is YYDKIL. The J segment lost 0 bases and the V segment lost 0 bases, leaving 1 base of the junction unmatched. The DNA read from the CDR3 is TGTGCTAGCAGTAGAGACAGGGGGGCAAACACA. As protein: CASSRDRGANT. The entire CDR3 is CASSRDRGANTEVFF.

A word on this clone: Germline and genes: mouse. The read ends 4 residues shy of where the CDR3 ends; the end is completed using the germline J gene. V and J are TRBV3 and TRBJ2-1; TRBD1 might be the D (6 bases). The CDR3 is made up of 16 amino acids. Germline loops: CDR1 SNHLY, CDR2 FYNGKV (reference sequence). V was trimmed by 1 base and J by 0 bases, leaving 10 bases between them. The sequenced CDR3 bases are TGTGCCAGCAGCTTAGTTGACAGGACTAACTATGCT. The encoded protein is CASSLVDRTNYA. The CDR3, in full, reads CASSLVDRTNYAEQFF.

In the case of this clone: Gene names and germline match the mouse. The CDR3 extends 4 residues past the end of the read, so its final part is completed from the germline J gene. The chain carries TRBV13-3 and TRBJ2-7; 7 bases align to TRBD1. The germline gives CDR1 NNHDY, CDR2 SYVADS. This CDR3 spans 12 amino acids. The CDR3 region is CASKPGGYEQYF. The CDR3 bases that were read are TGTGCCAGCAAACCAGGGGGATAT.

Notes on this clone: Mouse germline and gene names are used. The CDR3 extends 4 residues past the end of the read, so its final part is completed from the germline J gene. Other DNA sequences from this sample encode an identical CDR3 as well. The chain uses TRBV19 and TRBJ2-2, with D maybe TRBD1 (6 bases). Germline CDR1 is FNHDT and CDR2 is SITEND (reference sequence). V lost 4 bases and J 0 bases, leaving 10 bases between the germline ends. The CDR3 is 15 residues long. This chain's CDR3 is CASSPQGANTGQLYF. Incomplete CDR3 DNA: TGTGCCAGCAGTCCACAGGGAGCAAACACCGGG.

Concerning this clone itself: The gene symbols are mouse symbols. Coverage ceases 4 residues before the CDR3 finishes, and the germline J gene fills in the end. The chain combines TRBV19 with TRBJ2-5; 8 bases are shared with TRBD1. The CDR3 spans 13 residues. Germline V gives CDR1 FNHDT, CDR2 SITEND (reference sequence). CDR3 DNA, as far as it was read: TGTGCCAGCAGAGGACAGGGATGGGAC. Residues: CASRGQGWD. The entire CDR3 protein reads CASRGQGWDTQYF.

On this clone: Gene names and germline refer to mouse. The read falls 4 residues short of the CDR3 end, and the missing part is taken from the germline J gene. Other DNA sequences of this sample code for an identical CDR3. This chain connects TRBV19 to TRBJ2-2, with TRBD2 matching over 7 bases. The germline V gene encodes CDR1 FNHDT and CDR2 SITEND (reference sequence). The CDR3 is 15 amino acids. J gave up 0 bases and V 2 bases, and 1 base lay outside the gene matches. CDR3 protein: CASSIGGSNTGQLYF. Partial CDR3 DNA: TGTGCCAGCAGTATTGGGGGGTCAAACACCGGG.

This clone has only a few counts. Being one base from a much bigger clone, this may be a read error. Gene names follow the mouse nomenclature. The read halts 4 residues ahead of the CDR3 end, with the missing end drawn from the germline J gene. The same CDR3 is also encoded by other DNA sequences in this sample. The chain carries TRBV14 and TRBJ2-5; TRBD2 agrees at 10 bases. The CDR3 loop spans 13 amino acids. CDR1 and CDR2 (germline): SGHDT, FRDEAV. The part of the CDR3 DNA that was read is TGTGCCAGCAGAGACTGGGGGGAAGAC. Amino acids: CASRDWGED. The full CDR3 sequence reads CASRDWGEDTQYF.

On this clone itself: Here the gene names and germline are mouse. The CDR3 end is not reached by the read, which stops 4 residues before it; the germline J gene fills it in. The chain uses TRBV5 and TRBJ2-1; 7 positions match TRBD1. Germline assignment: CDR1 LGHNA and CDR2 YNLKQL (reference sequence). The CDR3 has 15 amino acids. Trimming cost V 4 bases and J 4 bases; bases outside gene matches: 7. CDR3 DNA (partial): TGTGCCAGCAGCCCACAGGGGAGGGGGTATGCT. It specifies CASSPQGRGYA. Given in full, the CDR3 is CASSPQGRGYAEQFF.

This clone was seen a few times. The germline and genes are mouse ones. The DNA read from the CDR3 is TGTGCCAGCAGCCACAGGGGGCGCGGTGCAGAA. Its protein product is CASSHRGRGAE. The full CDR3 protein is CASSHRGRGAETLYF. The chain employs TRBV19 and TRBJ2-3; TRBD1 matches 9 bases. The read stops 4 residues short of the end of the CDR3; the missing end is completed from the germline J gene. Trimming removed 5 bases from V and 1 base from J; junction bases left unmatched: 5. CDR3 length: 15 amino acids. Germline CDR1 is FNHDT and CDR2 is SITEND (reference sequence). The variable domain in full, with the rest retrieved from reference TRBV19 and TRBJ2-3, is GGIITQTPKFLIGQEGQKLTLKCQQNFNHDTMYWYRQDSGKGLRLIYYSITENDLQKGDLSEGYDASREKKSSFSLTVTSAQKNEMAVFLCASSHRGRGAETLYFGSGTRLTVL.

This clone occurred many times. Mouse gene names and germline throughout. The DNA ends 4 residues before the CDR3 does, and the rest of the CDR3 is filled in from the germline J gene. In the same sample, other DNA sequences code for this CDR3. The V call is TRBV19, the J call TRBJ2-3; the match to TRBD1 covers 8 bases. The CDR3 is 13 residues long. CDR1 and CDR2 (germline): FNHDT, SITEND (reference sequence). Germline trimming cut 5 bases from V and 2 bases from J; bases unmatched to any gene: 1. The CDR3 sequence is CASRTGVAETLYF. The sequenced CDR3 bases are TGTGCCAGCAGGACAGGGGTTGCAGAA.